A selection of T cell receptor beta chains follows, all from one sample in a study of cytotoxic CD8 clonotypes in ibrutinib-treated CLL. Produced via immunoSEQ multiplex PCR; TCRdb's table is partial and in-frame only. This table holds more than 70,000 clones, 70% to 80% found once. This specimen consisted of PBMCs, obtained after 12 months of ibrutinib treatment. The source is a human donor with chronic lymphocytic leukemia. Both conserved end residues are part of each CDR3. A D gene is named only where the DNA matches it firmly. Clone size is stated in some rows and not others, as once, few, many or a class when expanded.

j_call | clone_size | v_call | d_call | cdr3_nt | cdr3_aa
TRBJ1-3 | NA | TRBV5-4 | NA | TGTGCCAGCAGCTTGGGTGGGGAAGGTCTTGGAAACACCATATATTTT | CASSLGGEGLGNTIYF
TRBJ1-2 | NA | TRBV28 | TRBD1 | TGTGCCAGCAGTTTACGGGACAGTCTCTATGGCTACACCTTC | CASSLRDSLYGYTF
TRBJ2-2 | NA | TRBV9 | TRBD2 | TGTGCCAGCAGCCGGGGGGACCGACCGAACACCGGGGAGCTGTTTTTT | CASSRGDRPNTGELFF
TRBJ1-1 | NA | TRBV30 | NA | TGTGCCTGGAGTGAGGCCCTACAGGGATCCACTGAAGCTTTCTTT | CAWSEALQGSTEAFF
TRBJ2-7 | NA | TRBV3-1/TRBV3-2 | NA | TGTGCCATCTACGAGCAGTACTTC | CAIYEQYF
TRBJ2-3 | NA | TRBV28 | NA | TGTGCCAGCAGTTTTGGGCGGGGCCCACCGTGTTTT | CASSFGRGPPCF
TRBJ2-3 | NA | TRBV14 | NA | TGTGCCAGCAGCCAGTTATCGGGGGGCGCGACAGATACGCAGTATTTT | CASSQLSGGATDTQYF
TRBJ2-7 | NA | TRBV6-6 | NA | TGTGCCAGCAGGTTGGGGTATATCGGCTACGAGCAGTACTTC | CASRLGYIGYEQYF
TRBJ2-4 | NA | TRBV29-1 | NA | TGCAGCGTTGAAGGACGCGGGGGCACGCGGGTAGGCAAAAACATTCAGTACTTC | CSVEGRGGTRVGKNIQYF
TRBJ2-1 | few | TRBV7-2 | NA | TGTGCCAGCACCCCGGGGTCCTACAATGAGCAGTTCTTC | CASTPGSYNEQFF
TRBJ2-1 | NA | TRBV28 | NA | TGTGCCGGGGCCGGAAGCGGGCTCAATGAGCAGTTCTTC | CAGAGSGLNEQFF
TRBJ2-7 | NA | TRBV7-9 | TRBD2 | TGTGCCAGCAGCTTAGCGTTAGCGGGATCGGGGGAGCAGTACTTC | CASSLALAGSGEQYF
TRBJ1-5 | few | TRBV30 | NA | TGTGCCTGGAGTGCGGCGGGGGATCAGCCCCAGCATTTT | CAWSAAGDQPQHF
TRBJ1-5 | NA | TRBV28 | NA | TGTGCCACTAAACTCACCCCGGGCAGGCTGGGCAATCAGCCCCAGCATTTT | CATKLTPGRLGNQPQHF
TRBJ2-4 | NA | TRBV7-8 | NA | TGTGCCAGCAGCTTGTGGGGCCCGAAAAACATTCAGTACTTC | CASSLWGPKNIQYF
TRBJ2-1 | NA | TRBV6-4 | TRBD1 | TGTGCCAGCAGTGTCCCGACAGGGGCTTTTGGTGAGCAGTTCTTC | CASSVPTGAFGEQFF
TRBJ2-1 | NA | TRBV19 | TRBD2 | TGTGCCAGTAGTAAGGGGACTAGTTGGGGTGAGCAGTTCTTC | CASSKGTSWGEQFF
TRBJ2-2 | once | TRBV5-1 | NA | TGCGCAGGTCGGGGTACGAACACCGGGGAGCTGTTTTTT | CAGRGTNTGELFF
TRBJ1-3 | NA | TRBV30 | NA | TGTGCCTGGGCCCCTGGGGGGGCCGCTGGAAACACCATATATTTT | CAWAPGGAAGNTIYF
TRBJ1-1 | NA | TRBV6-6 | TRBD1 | TGTGCCAGCAGTTACGACAGGGACACTGAAGCTTTCTTT | CASSYDRDTEAFF
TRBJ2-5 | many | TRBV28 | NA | TGTGCCAGCAGCGGGTCCGGGGGGACCCAGTACTTC | CASSGSGGTQYF
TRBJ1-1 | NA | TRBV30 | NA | TGTGCCTGGAGCCGCTTTGGGCAGGTGATGAACACTGAAGCTTTCTTT | CAWSRFGQVMNTEAFF
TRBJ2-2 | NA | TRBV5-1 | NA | TGCGCCAGCAGCTTGGATGGGTCTGGGGGCTTGGACACCGGGGAGCTGTTTTTT | CASSLDGSGGLDTGELFF
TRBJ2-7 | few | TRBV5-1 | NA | TGCGCCAGCAGCTTGGAGGGACGCGGCTACGAGCAGTACTTC | CASSLEGRGYEQYF
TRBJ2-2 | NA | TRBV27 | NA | TGTGCCAGCACCTCCCCGGGACTGAACACCGGGGAGCTGTTTTTT | CASTSPGLNTGELFF